The entry below gives a single T cell receptor (beta chain) sequence along with its context. Study processing details: By means of reference gene primer amplification, nucleated cell counts were estimated. This table comes from immunoSEQ multiplex PCR, and its TCRdb copy is limited to in-frame clones, with some not included. D and trimming were read from the DNA, whereas the V and J calls and clone size are those reported in that table. Of under 250,000 clones listed, about nine tenths were seen once; the top ten hold less than 7.5%. These data originate in a study of blood T cell repertoires in COVID-19. Study-wide context: Samples of COVID-19 (acute and convalescent) were obtained from the United States, Italy and Spain.

This CDR3 region has 16 residues. Germline CDR1 is SGHNT and CDR2 is YYREEE (reference sequence). Between the trimmed V and J ends, which lost 5 bases and 4 bases, there was a span of 21 bases. The V call is TRBV5-4, the J call TRBJ1-2, with a weak D call TRBD1 (5 bases). Sequences were obtained from peripheral blood. This TCR derives from a man aged 60 to 75 who had recovered from COVID-19. CDR3 region: CASSPSTGAFGYGYTF. In DNA form, the CDR3 reads TGTGCCAGCAGTCCCAGCACAGGCGCCTTCGGCTATGGCTACACCTTC.